This TCR beta chain is drawn from a study of cytotoxic CD8 clonotypes in ibrutinib-treated CLL. Repertoires were generated with immunoSEQ multiplex PCR, while TCRdb's copy carries only in-frame clones and drops some. The top ten clones hold under 50% of a sample with 20,000 to 30,000 clones, roughly 74% of them seen once. J gave up 1 base and V 0 bases, and 0 bases lay outside the gene matches. Germline CDR1 reads SGHNT; CDR2 reads YYREEE (reference sequence). The CDR3 is made up of 15 amino acids. In regard to this clone: Its specificity is not known.

Study-level findings and limits: Baseline-level clonality went beyond age-matched healthy donors and moved in step with circulating CD8+ T-cell counts.

This chain connects TRBV5-4 to TRBJ2-1; 8 positions agree with TRBD1. This receptor was taken from a human donor with chronic lymphocytic leukemia. The sequencing here drew on PBMCs, taken after 12 months of ibrutinib treatment. The CDR3 region is CASSLDRGSYNEQFF. The CDR3 region has the DNA TGTGCCAGCAGCTTGGACAGGGGGTCCTACAATGAGCAGTTCTTC.